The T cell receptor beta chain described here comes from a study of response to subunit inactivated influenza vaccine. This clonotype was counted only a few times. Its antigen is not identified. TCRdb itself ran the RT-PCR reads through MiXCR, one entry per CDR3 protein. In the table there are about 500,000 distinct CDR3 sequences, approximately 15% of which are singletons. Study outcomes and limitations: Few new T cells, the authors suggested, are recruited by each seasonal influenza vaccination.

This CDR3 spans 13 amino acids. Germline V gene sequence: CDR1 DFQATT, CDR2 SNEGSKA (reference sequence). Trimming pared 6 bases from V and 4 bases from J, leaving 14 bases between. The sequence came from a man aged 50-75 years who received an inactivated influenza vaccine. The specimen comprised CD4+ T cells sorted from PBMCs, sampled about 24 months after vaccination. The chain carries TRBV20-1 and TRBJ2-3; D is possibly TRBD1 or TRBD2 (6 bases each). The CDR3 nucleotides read TGCAGTGCCCAAGGGGGGTCCGCAGATACGCAGTATTTT. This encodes CSAQGGSADTQYF.